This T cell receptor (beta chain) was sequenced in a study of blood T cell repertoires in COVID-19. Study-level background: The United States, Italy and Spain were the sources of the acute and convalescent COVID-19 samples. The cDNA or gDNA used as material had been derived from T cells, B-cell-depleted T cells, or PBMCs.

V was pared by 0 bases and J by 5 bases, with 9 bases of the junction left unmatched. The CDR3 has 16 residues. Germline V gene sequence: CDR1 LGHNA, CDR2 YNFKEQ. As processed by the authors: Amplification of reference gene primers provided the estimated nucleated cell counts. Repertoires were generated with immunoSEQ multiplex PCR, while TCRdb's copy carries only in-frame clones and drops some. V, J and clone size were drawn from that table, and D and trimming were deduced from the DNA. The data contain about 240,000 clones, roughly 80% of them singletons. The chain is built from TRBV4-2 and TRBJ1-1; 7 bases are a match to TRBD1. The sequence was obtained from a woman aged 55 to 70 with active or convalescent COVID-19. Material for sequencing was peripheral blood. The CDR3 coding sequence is TGTGCCAGCAGCCAAGAGCTGGACCGGACAGGAACTGAAGCTTTCTTT. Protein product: CASSQELDRTGTEAFF.